This T cell receptor beta chain was recorded in a study of identical twins (TCRdb year 2016). Background for the entire study: The study deep-sequenced TCR alpha and beta repertoires from monozygotic twins, unrelated adults of various ages and cord blood to test whether fetal clonotypes persist. To rule out contamination, replicate twin experiments were performed at different times with different library preparation protocols. Study-wide conclusions, independent of this receptor: Fewer insertions were carried by abundant cord blood beta clonotypes; a weaker similar trend was observed in young adult naive repertoires, while no such trend was observed in memory repertoires. Compared with coincidental sharing between unrelated individuals, out-of-frame TCR alpha sequences shared between twins had an excess of sequences with low generation probability. Invariant T cells such as MAIT and iNKT could partly confound zero-insertion analyses, although diverse VJ usage argued against such confounding for most clonotypes. In monozygotic twins, recombination models systematically underestimated out-of-frame TCR alpha sharing, but the models matched the sharing seen between unrelated individuals. Excess twin sharing in beta out-of-frame sequences was weaker because fewer shared sequences lowered the signal-to-noise ratio. Because the same donors could not be followed over many years, conclusions were based on cross-sectional statistical analysis.

The germline V gene gives CDR1 as ENHRY and CDR2 as SYGVKD. The V end loses 1 base and the J end loses 5 bases, and a stretch of 20 bases separates them. The CDR3 contains 17 residues, cysteine and phenylalanine counted. Only the CDR3 part of the read is kept: 51 bases, read in frame from the first base. Every donor in the study was a healthy Caucasian. Three pairs of female monozygotic twins, all aged 18 to 29 years, were included in the twin cohort. Using Miltenyi CD45RO+ enrichment and human naive T-cell isolation kits, memory (CD45RO+) and naive T cells were isolated from PBMC. This clonotype was counted only a few times. Its antigen is still unknown. No base quality values were provided; no much bigger clone lies one nucleotide off. Libraries were constructed by 5' RACE. This sample was sequenced with an Illumina HiSeq 2000. A universal primer binding site was introduced by template switching, and a unique molecular identifier was present in the final cDNA, enabling accurate counting of TCR cDNA molecules. Specific primers in the conserved constant-segment region were used to synthesize first-strand cDNA for TCR alpha and beta chains. Each cDNA library was double barcoded, with a SMART-Mk sample barcode plus Illumina barcodes, to control for contamination. TruSeq adapter sequences, together with Illumina sample barcodes, were added in two successive PCR steps. The TCR alpha and beta cDNA libraries were sequenced on the Illumina HiSeq platform using custom primers. Per the original workflow: MiGEC was used to process raw reads and extract unique molecular identifiers, and MiXCR was used to find CDR3 positions. For each individual, recombination models were inferred using an EM algorithm with the repgenHMM and IGoR tools. Shared clonotypes were analyzed with the tcR package in R, and sharing was normalized by the product of cloneset sizes. Out-of-frame nonproductive sequences were analyzed to study raw recombination free of thymic and clonal selection effects. Through fastp at Q25 and MiXCR, TCRdb rebuilt clones from the public reads, retaining in-frame beta chains. Every entry covers one CDR3 protein and lists the most common genes and DNA from its rows. Clone size and V and J calls follow TCRdb, not the original study. Counted in this sample were 200,000 to 300,000 distinct CDR3 sequences; around 6.6% of them appeared once. Clones ranked in the top ten supply approximately 3.6% of the sample.

This sample also belongs to another study, concerning yellow fever vaccine responses in identical twins. According to the second study: The authors reported that the T cell response to vaccination in identical twins appeared partly convergent and partly personalized. Focusing on identical twins, the study followed the T cell clones that responded to the vaccine, and did so with precision.

The sequence is built from TRBV10-3 and TRBJ1-1; no D gene can be assigned with confidence. The sequencing input was memory (CD45RO+) T cells sorted from blood. The sample's cell subset or site label, decoded: CD45RO+ enriched T cells. The sequence was obtained from a woman aged 18-29 years in good health. The CDR3 protein sequence reads: CAISEFLFSGGRTEAFF. Read as DNA, the sequence is TGTGCCATCAGTGAGTTTCTTTTCTCAGGCGGGAGGACTGAAGCTTTCTTT.